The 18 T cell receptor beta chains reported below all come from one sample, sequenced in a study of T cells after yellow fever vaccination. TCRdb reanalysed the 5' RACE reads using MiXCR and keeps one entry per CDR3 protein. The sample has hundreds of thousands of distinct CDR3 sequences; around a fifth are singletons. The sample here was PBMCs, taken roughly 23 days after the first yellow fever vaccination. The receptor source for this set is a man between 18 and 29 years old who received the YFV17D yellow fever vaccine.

The CDR3 protein is CASSAAWGGELFF. CDR3 DNA sequence: TGTGCCAGCAGTGCCGCCTGGGGCGGGGAGCTGTTTTTT. The rearrangement uses TRBV2 and TRBJ2-2; D uncertain. The V and J ends lost 4 bases and 7 bases respectively, with 10 bases between them. This CDR3 spans 13 amino acids. Germline V CDR1 and CDR2: SNHLY, FYNNEI.

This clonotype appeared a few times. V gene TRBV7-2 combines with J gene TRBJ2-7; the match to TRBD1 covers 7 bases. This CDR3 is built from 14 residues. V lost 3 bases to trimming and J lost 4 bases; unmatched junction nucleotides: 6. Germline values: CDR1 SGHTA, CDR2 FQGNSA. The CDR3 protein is CASSFDRDMYEQYF. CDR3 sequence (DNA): TGTGCCAGCAGCTTTGACAGGGATATGTACGAGCAGTACTTC. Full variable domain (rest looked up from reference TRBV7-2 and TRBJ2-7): GAGVSQSPSNKVTEKGKDVELRCDPISGHTALYWYRQSLGQGLEFLIYFQGNSAPDKSGLPSDRFSAERTGGSVSTLTIQRTQQEDSAVYLCASSFDRDMYEQYFGPGTRLTVT.

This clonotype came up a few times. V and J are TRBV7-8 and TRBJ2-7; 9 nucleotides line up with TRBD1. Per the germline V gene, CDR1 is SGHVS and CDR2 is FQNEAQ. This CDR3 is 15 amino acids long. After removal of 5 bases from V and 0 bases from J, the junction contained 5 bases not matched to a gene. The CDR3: CASSPGTGSSYEQYV. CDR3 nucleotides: TGTGCCAGCAGCCCTGGGACAGGGAGCTCCTACGAGCAGTACGTC.

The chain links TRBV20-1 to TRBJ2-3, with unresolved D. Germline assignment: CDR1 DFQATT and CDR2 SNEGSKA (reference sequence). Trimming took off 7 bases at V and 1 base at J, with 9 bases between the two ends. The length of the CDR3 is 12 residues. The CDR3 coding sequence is TGCAGTGTTTCCTGGGGCACAGATACGCAGTATTTT. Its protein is CSVSWGTDTQYF.

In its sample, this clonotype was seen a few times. The CDR3 reads CSVQPGQATGELFF. In nucleotides, the CDR3 is TGCAGTGTCCAACCGGGACAGGCCACCGGGGAGCTGTTTTTT. V gene TRBV20-1 combines with J gene TRBJ2-2; the match to TRBD1 covers 8 bases. Germline CDR1 DFQATT, CDR2 SNEGSKA (reference sequence). The CDR3 loop spans 14 amino acids. With V trimmed by 7 bases and J by 4 bases, 8 bases remained unmatched.

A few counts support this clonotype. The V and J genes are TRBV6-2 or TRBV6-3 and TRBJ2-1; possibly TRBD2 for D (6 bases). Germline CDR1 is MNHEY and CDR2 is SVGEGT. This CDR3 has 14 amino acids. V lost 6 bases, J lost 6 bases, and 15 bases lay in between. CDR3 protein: CASSKAGYPNEQFF. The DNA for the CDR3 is TGTGCCAGCAGCAAGGCGGGATACCCCAATGAGCAGTTCTTC.

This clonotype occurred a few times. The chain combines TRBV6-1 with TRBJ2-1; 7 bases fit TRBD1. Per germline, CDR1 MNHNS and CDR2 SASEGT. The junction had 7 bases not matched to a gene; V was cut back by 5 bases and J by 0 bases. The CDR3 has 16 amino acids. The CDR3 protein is CASSPRDRGSYNEQFF. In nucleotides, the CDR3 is TGTGCCAGCAGTCCCCGGGACAGAGGCTCCTACAATGAGCAGTTCTTC.

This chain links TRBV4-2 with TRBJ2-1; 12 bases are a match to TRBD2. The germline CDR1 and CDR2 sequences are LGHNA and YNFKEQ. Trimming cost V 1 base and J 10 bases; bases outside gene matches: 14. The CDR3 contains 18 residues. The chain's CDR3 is CASSQGTSGGSLVYEQFF. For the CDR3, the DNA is TGTGCCAGCAGCCAAGGTACTAGCGGGGGGTCCCTGGTGTACGAGCAGTTCTTC.

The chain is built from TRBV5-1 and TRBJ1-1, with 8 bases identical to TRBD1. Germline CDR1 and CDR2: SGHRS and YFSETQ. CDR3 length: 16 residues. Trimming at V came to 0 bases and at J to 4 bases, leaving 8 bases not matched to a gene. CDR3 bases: TGCGCCAGCAGCTTGGATCCGGCAGGGGGCATCACTGAAGCTTTCTTT. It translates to CASSLDPAGGITEAFF.

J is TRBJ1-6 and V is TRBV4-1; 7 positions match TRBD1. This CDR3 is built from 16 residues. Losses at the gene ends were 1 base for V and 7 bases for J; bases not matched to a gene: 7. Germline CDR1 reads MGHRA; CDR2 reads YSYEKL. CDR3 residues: CASSQASTGKNSPLHF. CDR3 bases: TGCGCCAGCAGCCAAGCTTCGACAGGGAAGAATTCACCCCTCCACTTT.

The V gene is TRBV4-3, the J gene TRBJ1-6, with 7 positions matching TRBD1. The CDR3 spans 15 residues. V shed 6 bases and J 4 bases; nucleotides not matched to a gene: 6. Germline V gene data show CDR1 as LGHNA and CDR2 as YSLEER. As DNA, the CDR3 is TGCGCCAGCAGAGAGGGGACAGCTTATAATTCACCCCTCCACTTT. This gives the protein CASREGTAYNSPLHF.

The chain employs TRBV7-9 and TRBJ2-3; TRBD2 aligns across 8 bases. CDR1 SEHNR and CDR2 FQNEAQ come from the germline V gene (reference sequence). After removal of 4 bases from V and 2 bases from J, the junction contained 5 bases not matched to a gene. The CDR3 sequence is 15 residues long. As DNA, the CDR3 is TGTGCCAGCAGCTCACCAGCGGGGGACACAGATACGCAGTATTTT. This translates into CASSSPAGDTDTQYF.

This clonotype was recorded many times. CDR3 loop: CASQTPRGPTGELFF. CDR3 nucleotides: TGTGCCAGCCAAACACCCCGGGGTCCAACCGGGGAGCTGTTTTTT. The chain employs TRBV12-3 or TRBV12-4 and TRBJ2-2; a weak D match, TRBD2 (5 bases). With 8 bases removed from V and 5 bases from J, the gap between germline ends came to 18 bases. This CDR3 has 15 amino acids.

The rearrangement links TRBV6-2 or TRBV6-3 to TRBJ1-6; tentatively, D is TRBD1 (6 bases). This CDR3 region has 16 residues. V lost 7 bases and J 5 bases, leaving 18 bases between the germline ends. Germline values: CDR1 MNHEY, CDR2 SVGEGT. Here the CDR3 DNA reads TGTGCCAGCACATGGACAGCCCGTCACAATAATTCACCCCTCCACTTT. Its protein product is CASTWTARHNNSPLHF.

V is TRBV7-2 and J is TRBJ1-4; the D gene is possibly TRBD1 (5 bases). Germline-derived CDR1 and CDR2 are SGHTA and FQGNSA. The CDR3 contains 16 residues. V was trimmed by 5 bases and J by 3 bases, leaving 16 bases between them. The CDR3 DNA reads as TGTGCCAGCAGCCCCGGGGGAGGGAGCTCTAATGAAAAACTGTTTTTT. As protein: CASSPGGGSSNEKLFF.

The chain's CDR3 is CASNKYNKDPSNSPLHF. DNA of the CDR3: TGTGCCAGCAATAAGTATAACAAGGACCCCTCTAATTCACCCCTCCACTTT. The chain uses TRBV6-1 and TRBJ1-6; D call uncertain. Germline CDR1 MNHNS, CDR2 SASEGT. The CDR3 consists of 17 residues. V lost 7 bases to trimming and J lost 6 bases, with 22 bases between them.

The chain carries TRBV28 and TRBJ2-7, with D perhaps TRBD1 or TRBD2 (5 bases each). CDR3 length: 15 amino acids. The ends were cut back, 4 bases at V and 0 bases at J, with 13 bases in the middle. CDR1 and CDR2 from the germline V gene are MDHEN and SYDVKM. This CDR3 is CASSSTGTSSYEQYV. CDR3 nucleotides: TGTGCCAGCAGTTCAACGGGGACCAGCTCCTACGAGCAGTACGTC.

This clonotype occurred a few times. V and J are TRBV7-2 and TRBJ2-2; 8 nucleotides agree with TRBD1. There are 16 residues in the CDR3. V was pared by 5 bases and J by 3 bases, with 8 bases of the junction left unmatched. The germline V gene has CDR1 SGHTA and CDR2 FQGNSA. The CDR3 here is CASSILRTGYTGELFF. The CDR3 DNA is TGTGCCAGCAGCATCCTCCGGACAGGGTACACCGGGGAGCTGTTTTTT.